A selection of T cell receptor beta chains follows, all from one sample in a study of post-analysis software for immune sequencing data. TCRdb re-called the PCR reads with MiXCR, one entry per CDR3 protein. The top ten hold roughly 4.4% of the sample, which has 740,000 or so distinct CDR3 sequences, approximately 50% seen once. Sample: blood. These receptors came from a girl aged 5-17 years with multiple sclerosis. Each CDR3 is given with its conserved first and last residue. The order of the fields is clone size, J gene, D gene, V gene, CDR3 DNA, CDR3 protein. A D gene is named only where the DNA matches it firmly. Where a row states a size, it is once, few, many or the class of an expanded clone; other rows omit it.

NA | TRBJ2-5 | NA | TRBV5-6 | TGTGCCAGCAGCTTGGCCGGCAGAACTTCAAGAATGGAGTACTTC | CASSLAGRTSRMEYF
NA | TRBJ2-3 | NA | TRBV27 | TGTGCCAGCAGTTTAGTAACTGGAACAGATACGCAGTATTTT | CASSLVTGTDTQYF
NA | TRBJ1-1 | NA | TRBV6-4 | TGTGCCAGCAGTGTACAAGTCAACACTGAAGCTTTCTTT | CASSVQVNTEAFF
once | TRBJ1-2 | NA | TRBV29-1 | TGCAGCGTTGAGAGGACTTGGGCCTATGGCTACACCTTC | CSVERTWAYGYTF
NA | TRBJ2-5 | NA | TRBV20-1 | TGCAGTGCTAGAGACGCCGGGAAGCCGGCCCAGTACTTC | CSARDAGKPAQYF
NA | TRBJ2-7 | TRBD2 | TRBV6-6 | TGTGCCAGCAGCCCGCTTGGGAGGGTATCCTACGAGCAGTACTTC | CASSPLGRVSYEQYF
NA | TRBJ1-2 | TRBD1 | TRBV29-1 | TGCAGCGTTGAGGGGACAGATGATGGCTACACCTTC | CSVEGTDDGYTF
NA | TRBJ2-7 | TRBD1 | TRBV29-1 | TGCAGCGTTGAAGATCGTACAGGGGCGTCCCGGTCCTACGAGCAGTACTTC | CSVEDRTGASRSYEQYF
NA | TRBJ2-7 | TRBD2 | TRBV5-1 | TGCGCCAGCAGCTCTCCGGGACTAGCGGCCCCCTACGAGCAGTACTTC | CASSSPGLAAPYEQYF
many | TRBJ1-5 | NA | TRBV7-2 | TGTGCCAGCAGCTTAGTACAAAATCAGCCCCAGCATTTT | CASSLVQNQPQHF
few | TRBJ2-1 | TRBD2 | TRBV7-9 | TGTGCCAGCAGCTTAGGACTAGCGGCTGGGGGTGAGCAGTTCTTC | CASSLGLAAGGEQFF
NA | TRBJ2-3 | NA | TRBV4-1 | TGCGCCAGCAGCCAAGCAGGGGCAGTACTAGCGAATTCAAATACGCAGTATTTT | CASSQAGAVLANSNTQYF
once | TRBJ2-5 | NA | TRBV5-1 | TGCGCCAGCAGCTTGGGGTTCGGAGAGACCCACTACTTC | CASSLGFGETHYF
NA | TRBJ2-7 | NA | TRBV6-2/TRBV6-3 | TGTGCCAGCGCGGGCGGTCGCTACGAGCAGTACTTC | CASAGGRYEQYF
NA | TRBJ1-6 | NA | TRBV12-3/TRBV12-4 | TGTGCCAGCAGCTTAGCCTCCCCGGCGTTGGCTTCACCCCTCCACTTT | CASSLASPALASPLHF
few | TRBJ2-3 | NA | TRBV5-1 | TGCGCCAGCAGCAAAAGACCCGAAACGGCAGCAGATACGCAGTATTTT | CASSKRPETAADTQYF
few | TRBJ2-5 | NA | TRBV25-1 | TGTGCCAGCAGTTTCGGTCCAGAGACCCAGTACTTC | CASSFGPETQYF
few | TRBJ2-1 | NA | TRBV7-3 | TGTGCCAGCAGCTTAGTGGGCGGGATCTACACGAATGAGCAGTTCTTC | CASSLVGGIYTNEQFF
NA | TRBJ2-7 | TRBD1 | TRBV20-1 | TGCAGTGCGCTGACAGGGGACACCTACGAGCAGTACTTC | CSALTGDTYEQYF
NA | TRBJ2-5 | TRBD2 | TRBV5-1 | TGCGCCAGCAGCGTGGGACTAGCGGGGTATCAAGAGACCCAGTACTTC | CASSVGLAGYQETQYF
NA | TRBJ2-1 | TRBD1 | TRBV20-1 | TGCAGTGCTAGAGGGATAGGGGGCCCCTACAATGAGCAGTTCTTC | CSARGIGGPYNEQFF
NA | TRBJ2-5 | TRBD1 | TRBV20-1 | TGCAGTGCTCAAGGACAGGGTGAGACCCAGTACTTC | CSAQGQGETQYF
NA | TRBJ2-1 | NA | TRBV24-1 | TGTGCCACAGGGACCTCCAAAGGGGGTTACAATGAGCAGTTCTTC | CATGTSKGGYNEQFF
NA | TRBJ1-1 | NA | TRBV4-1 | TGCGCCAGCAGCCAAGTCCTGCCAGGGTTGAACACTGAAGCTTTCTTT | CASSQVLPGLNTEAFF
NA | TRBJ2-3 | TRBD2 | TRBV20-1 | TGCAGTGTCGTCCTAGCGGGGTCAATGCCTAGCACAGATACGCAGTATTTT | CSVVLAGSMPSTDTQYF
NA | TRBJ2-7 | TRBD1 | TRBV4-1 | TGCGCCAGCAGCCAAGCTCTTTTACGGACAGGGTCCCACGAGCAGTACTTC | CASSQALLRTGSHEQYF
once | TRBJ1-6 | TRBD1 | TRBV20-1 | TGCAGTGCTTACACCGGGACAGGGAGTTCACCCCTCCACTTT | CSAYTGTGSSPLHF
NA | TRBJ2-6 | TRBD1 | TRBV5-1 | TGCGCCAGCAGTCGGGACAGAGGTTATGGGGCCAACGTCCTGACTTTC | CASSRDRGYGANVLTF
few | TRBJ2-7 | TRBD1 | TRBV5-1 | TGCGCCAGCCAAAGACAGGGCAACGAGCAGTACTTC | CASQRQGNEQYF
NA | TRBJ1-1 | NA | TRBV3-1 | TGTGCCAGCAGCCAAGAGCGTAGAACGAGGGGCACTGAAGCTTTCTTT | CASSQERRTRGTEAFF
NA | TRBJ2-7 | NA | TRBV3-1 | TGTGCCAGCAGCCAAGGGACCATGTCTATCTACGAGCAGTACTTC | CASSQGTMSIYEQYF
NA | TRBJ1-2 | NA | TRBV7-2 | TGTGCCAGCAGCGATTTTCCGAGCTACACCTTC | CASSDFPSYTF
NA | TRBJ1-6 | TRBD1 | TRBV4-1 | TGCGCCAGCAGCCAAGGACTACAGGGGATCTCACCCCTCCACTTT | CASSQGLQGISPLHF
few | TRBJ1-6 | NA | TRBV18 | TGTGCCAGCTCACCAGGGTCAGAGACTTCACCCCTCCACTTT | CASSPGSETSPLHF
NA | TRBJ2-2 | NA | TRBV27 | TGTGCCAGCAGTTTACAGTCAGTAGTCCCCGGGGAGCTGTTTTTT | CASSLQSVVPGELFF
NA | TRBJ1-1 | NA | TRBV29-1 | TGCAGCGTTGCAGTGATGAGGACCAACACTGAAGCTTTCTTT | CSVAVMRTNTEAFF
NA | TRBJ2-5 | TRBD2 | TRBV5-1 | TGCGCCAGCAGCTTGGAACTAGCGGGGGTTCAAGAGACCCAGTACTTC | CASSLELAGVQETQYF
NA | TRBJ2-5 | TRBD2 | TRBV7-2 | TGTGCCAGCAGCTTAACTAGCGGGAGGCGGGAGACCCAGTACTTC | CASSLTSGRRETQYF